This note documents a single TCR beta chain sequence. Its antigen is not known. This entry is derived from a study of cytomegalovirus exposure and HLA in healthy donors. Study-level information: A subsequent analysis stated that the roughly 130 validation repertoires were run on the same platform as the approximately 700 first-cohort repertoires. Study-level findings and limits: Cytomegalovirus status was reportedly diagnosed by the classifier with high sensitivity and specificity. Rare TCR sequences dominated, though some public TCRs recurred in many donors. According to a subsequent analysis, TCR clusters from the first cohort were inclined to appear together in the 110 or so validation repertoires.

The method was immunoSEQ multiplex PCR; TCRdb's version includes in-frame clones alone and lacks a portion of them. The table lists some 140,000 clones, 80% to 90% of them singletons, with 20% to 25% in the top ten. The source material was PBMCs. The clonotype originates from a man younger than 30 in good health and CMV-seropositive.

The CDR3 protein is CASSLISSSYEQYF. The CDR3 DNA follows: TGTGCCAGCAGCTTAATTTCCTCTTCCTACGAGCAGTACTTC. This chain uses TRBV7-2 with TRBJ2-7; D is ambiguous. Per the germline V gene, CDR1 is SGHTA and CDR2 is FQGNSA. V was cut by 2 bases and J by 1 base, with 9 bases left in between. The CDR3 is 14 amino acids.